This TCR beta chain derives from a study of beta chain features in type 1 diabetes. Study-level points and caveats: TCRB CDR3s from Type 1 diabetes patients were moderately but significantly shorter in all four CD4+ subsets.

This clone turned up a few times. The antigen is unknown. At one of its ends the junction is not consistent with the germline gene, which may arise from a read error. Expressed TCRB transcripts got sequenced, as all isolated RNA was reverse transcribed. This table comes from immunoSEQ multiplex PCR, and its TCRdb copy is limited to in-frame clones, with some not included. The data hold hundreds of thousands of clones, with approximately 14% observed a single time. The germline V gene encodes CDR1 MGHRA and CDR2 YSYEKL. This CDR3 is built from 12 residues. This receptor was taken from a man between 25 and 39 years old in good health. The sample comprised naive CD4+ T cells from blood. The chain carries TRBV4-1 and TRBJ2-3, with 8 bases fitting TRBD2. CDR3 DNA sequence: TGCGCCAGCAGCCAGCACCCGGGACTAGAGCATTTT. As protein: CASSQHPGLEHF.